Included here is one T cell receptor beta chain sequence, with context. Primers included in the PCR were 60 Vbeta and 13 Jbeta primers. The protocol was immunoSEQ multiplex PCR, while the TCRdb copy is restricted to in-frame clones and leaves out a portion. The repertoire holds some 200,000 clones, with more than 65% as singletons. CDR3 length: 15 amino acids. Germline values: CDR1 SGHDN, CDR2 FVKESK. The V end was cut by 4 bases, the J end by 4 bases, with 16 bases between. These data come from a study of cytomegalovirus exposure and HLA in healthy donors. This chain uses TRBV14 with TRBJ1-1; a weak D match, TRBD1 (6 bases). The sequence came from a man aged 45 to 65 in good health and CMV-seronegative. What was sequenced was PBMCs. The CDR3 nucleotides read TGTGCCAGCAGCCGAGGGGGAGGGCTGGCCACTGAAGCTTTCTTT. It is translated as CASSRGGGLATEAFF.